This T cell receptor beta chain is drawn from a study of low-dose radiotherapy and immunotherapy resistance in tumors. Study context: Each fraction given to Cohort 2 every two weeks delivered 1 Gy, and the total reached 13 Gy over 26 weeks. Treatment included intravenous cyclophosphamide dosed at 200 mg/m2 every two weeks, one day before radiation and immunotherapy.

This clonotype has a count of ten or more. First-strand cDNA relied on TRAV- and TRBV-specific primers spanning alpha and beta chains. TCRs were put through 20 to 25 PCR cycles of amplification with Phusion. A constant-region primer and the V-primer adapter served as the primer pair. TCRdb reprocessed the reads with MiXCR, giving one entry per CDR3 protein. The sample consists of 45,000 to 75,000 distinct CDR3 sequences, around 25% of them appearing once. Time point given: before trial treatment. Donors received nivolumab, ipilimumab, aspirin, low-dose cyclophosphamide and low-dose radiotherapy. CDR3 size: 16 residues.

This receptor was obtained from a male donor with prostate cancer. The chain couples TRBV21-1 to TRBJ2-5; the listed D gene, TRBD1, was not tested against the DNA. TRBV21-1 corresponds to a pseudogene. Here the sequenced sample was PBMCs, taken before treatment. CDR3 in DNA: TGTGCCAGCAGCCATCGACGGACAGGGATTAGAGAGACCCAGTACTTC. This gives the protein CASSHRRTGIRETQYF.